What follows is one T cell receptor (beta chain) and its context. This entry is derived from a study of blood T cell repertoires in COVID-19. Looking at the study overall: Specimens from acute and convalescent COVID-19 originated in the United States, Italy and Spain.

What the recovered Cohort 3 donors had was two negative PCRs, clearance, or symptom resolution. This table comes from immunoSEQ multiplex PCR, and its TCRdb copy is limited to in-frame clones, with some not included. The table lists a few hundred thousand clones, more than 75% of them singletons. CDR1 and CDR2 (germline): MGHRA, YSYEKL. With 0 bases clipped from V and 0 bases from J, the junction kept 7 bases outside the gene matches. The CDR3 consists of 17 residues. The sample was PBMCs or T cells enriched from blood (not recorded which). This rearrangement joins TRBV4-1 to TRBJ1-2; the match to TRBD1 covers 7 bases. This TCR came from a man aged 25 to 40 who had recovered from COVID-19. This CDR3 reads CASSQDLEGATNYGYTF. CDR3 DNA: TGCGCCAGCAGCCAAGATTTAGAGGGGGCGACTAACTATGGCTACACCTTC.